This paragraph reports one T cell receptor (beta chain). Using immunoSEQ multiplex PCR, the repertoire was profiled, and TCRdb retains in-frame clones only, with some absent. The repertoire holds some 130,000 clones, with approximately 81% as singletons. Germline CDR1 is LNHDA and CDR2 is SQIVND (reference sequence). The CDR3 has 11 amino acids. The germline V and J ends were trimmed by 11 bases and 4 bases, with 9 bases remaining between them. The data were taken from a study of blood T cell repertoires in COVID-19. Study overall: From T cells, B-cell-depleted T cells, or PBMCs came the material, which was cDNA or gDNA.

Sequenced input: peripheral blood. This chain links TRBV19 with TRBJ1-3; D ambiguous. The receptor was isolated from a woman of 80 years or more with acute or convalescent COVID-19. As DNA, the CDR3 is TGTGCCGGCAGGTCGGGAAACACCATATATTTT. This codes for CAGRSGNTIYF.